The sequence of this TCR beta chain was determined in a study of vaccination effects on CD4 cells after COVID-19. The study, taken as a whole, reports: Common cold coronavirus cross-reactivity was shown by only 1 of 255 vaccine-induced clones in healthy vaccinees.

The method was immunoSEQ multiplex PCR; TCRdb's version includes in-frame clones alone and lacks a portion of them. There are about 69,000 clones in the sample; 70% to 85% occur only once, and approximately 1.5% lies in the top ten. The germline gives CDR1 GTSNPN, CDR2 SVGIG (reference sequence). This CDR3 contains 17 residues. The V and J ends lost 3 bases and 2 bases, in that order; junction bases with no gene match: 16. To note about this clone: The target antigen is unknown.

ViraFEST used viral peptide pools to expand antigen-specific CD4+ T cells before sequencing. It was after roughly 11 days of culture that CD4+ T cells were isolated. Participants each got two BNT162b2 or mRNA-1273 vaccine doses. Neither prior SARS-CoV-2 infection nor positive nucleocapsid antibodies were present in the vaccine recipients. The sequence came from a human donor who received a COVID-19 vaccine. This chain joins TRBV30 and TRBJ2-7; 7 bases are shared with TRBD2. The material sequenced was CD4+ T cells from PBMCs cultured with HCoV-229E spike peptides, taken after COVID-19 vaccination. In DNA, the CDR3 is TGTGCCTGGAGGGCCTGGGCTAGCGGACCCCCCCCCTACGAGCAGTACGTC. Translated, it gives CAWRAWASGPPPYEQYV.